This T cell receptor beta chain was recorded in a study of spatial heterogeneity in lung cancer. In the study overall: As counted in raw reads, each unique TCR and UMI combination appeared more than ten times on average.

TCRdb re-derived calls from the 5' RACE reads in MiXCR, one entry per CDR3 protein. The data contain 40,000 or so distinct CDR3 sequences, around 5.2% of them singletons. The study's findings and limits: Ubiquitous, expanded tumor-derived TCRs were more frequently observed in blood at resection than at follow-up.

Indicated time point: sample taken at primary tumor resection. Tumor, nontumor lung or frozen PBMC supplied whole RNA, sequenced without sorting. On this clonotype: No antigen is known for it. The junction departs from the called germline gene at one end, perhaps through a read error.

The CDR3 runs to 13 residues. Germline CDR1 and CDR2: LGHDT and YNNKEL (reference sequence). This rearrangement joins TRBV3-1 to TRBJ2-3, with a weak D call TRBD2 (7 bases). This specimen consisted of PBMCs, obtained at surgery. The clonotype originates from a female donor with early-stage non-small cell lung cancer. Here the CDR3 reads CASSQELAGAHVF. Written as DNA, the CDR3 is TGTGCCAGCAGCCAAGAGTTGGCGGGGGCCCATGTATTT.